The 20 T cell receptor beta chains reported below all come from one sample, sequenced in a study of human T cells and chemical hapten exposure. Time point indicated: patch test 2, 6 weeks after DPC sensitization. Treatment noted: therapeutic diphenylcyclopropenone sensitization with weekly scalp DPC. TCRdb used MiXCR to reprocess the RACE reads, holding one entry per CDR3 protein. The sample includes tens of thousands of distinct CDR3 sequences, about 8.5% of them seen just once. Sample: whole blood, taken in connection with sensitization to the hapten diphenylcyclopropenone (DPC). Receptors were obtained from a woman aged 45-65 years with alopecia areata. Some clones in this sample may be carry-over from other donors' samples.

The J gene is TRBJ2-3, the V gene TRBV5-1; tentative D call: TRBD2 (5 bases). V lost 3 bases and J 6 bases, leaving 14 bases between the germline ends. Germline assignment: CDR1 SGHRS and CDR2 YFSETQ. This CDR3 region has 14 residues. The CDR3 DNA is TGCGCCAGCAGCTCCCAGAGCGGTTCTGATACGCAGTATTTT. Protein sequence: CASSSQSGSDTQYF. The whole variable domain, filled in from reference TRBV5-1 and TRBJ2-3, reads KAGVTQTPRYLIKTRGQQVTLSCSPISGHRSVSWYQQTPGQGLQFLFEYFSETQRNKGNFPGRFSGRQFSNSRSEMNVSTLELGDSALYLCASSSQSGSDTQYFGPGTRLTVL.

The gene calls are TRBV7-2 and TRBJ2-3; 7 bases match TRBD2. With V trimmed by 2 bases and J by 1 base, 6 bases remained unmatched. Germline V gene sequence: CDR1 SGHTA, CDR2 FQGNSA. CDR3 length: 16 amino acids. The CDR3 DNA is TGTGCCAGCAGCTTAACGCCTAGCGGAGGCACAGATACGCAGTATTTT. It specifies CASSLTPSGGTDTQYF.

J is TRBJ1-1 and V is TRBV2; TRBD1 might be the D (5 bases). Between the trimmed V and J ends, which lost 7 bases and 6 bases, there was a span of 12 bases. Germline V CDR1 and CDR2: SNHLY, FYNNEI. The CDR3 is 12 amino acids. As DNA, the CDR3 is TGTGCCAGCATGGGGCCGGGCCCTGAAGCTTTCTTT. Translation: CASMGPGPEAFF.

This clonotype was detected only once. V usage is TRBV5-1 and J usage is TRBJ2-2; 8 bases match TRBD1. The CDR3 spans 16 residues. Trimming at V came to 2 bases and at J to 4 bases, leaving 7 bases not matched to a gene. Germline V CDR1 and CDR2: SGHRS, YFSETQ. CDR3 in amino acids: CASSFIGQGGTGELFF. The CDR3 region has the DNA TGCGCCAGCAGCTTCATAGGACAGGGAGGCACCGGGGAGCTGTTTTTT.

The table lists this clonotype with a few counts. The genes are TRBV29-1 and TRBJ2-5, with D possibly called TRBD1 or TRBD2 (5 bases each). The CDR3 runs to 12 residues. V lost 6 bases, J lost 5 bases, and 13 bases lay in between. Germline V lookup: CDR1 SQVTM, CDR2 ANQGSEA. Here the CDR3 DNA reads TGCAGCGTGGGGGTAAAGGAGGAGACCCAGTACTTC. Translation gives CSVGVKEETQYF.

This sequence joins TRBV7-7 and TRBJ2-6; D is possibly TRBD2 (5 bases). CDR1 is SSHAT and CDR2 is FNYEAQ in the germline V gene (reference sequence). The CDR3 has 16 residues. Trimming took off 5 bases at V and 1 base at J, with 12 bases between the two ends. CDR3 protein: CASSPSEGSGANVLTF. CDR3 DNA sequence: TGTGCCAGCAGCCCAAGTGAGGGATCTGGGGCCAACGTCCTGACTTTC.

This clonotype occurred a few times. J is TRBJ2-3 and V is TRBV5-1; no reliable D call. CDR1 and CDR2 from the germline V gene are SGHRS and YFSETQ. V dropped 3 bases and J dropped 5 bases, with 10 bases sitting between them. CDR3 size: 13 residues. CDR3 coding DNA: TGCGCCAGCAGCTCCGTGGTGGGAGATACGCAGTATTTT. It specifies CASSSVVGDTQYF.

This clonotype came up many times. The chain recombines TRBV3-1 with TRBJ1-1; 7 bases are a match to TRBD1. Germline trimming cut 1 base from V and 5 bases from J; bases unmatched to any gene: 4. CDR3 length: 14 amino acids. Germline V gene data show CDR1 as LGHDT and CDR2 as YNNKEL (reference sequence). The chain's CDR3 is CASSQVGTETEAFF. The CDR3 nucleotides are TGTGCCAGCAGCCAAGTGGGGACAGAGACTGAAGCTTTCTTT.

This clonotype was detected ten times or more. In DNA, the CDR3 is TGTGCCAGCAGCCCCACGGGGGTGGACACCGGGGAGCTGTTTTTT. This codes for CASSPTGVDTGELFF. The chain joins TRBV7-9 to TRBJ2-2, with D possibly being TRBD2 (6 bases). The CDR3 extends over 15 amino acids. V dropped 5 bases and J dropped 3 bases, with 13 bases sitting between them. The V gene's germline CDR1 is SEHNR and CDR2 FQNEAQ (reference sequence).

This clonotype was counted many times. The rearrangement uses TRBV6-2 or TRBV6-3 and TRBJ1-5; D gene ambiguous. Germline-derived CDR1 and CDR2 are MNHEY and SVGEGT. Trimming removed 4 bases from V and 0 bases from J, with 7 bases in between. CDR3 length: 14 amino acids. CDR3 residues: CASSWSGSNQPQHF. DNA of the CDR3: TGTGCCAGCAGTTGGAGTGGTAGCAATCAGCCCCAGCATTTT.

This chain links TRBV6-2 or TRBV6-3 with TRBJ2-7, with 10 bases fitting TRBD1. Trimming took 8 bases from V and 2 from J; bases not matched to a gene: 3. Germline V gene sequence: CDR1 MNHEY, CDR2 SVGEGT. The CDR3 loop spans 13 amino acids. CDR3 coding DNA: TGTGCCAGCCGGGACAGGGGCCCCTACGAGCAGTACTTC. Translating it yields CASRDRGPYEQYF.

V is TRBV4-3 and J is TRBJ2-1; D is uncertain. Germline CDR1 reads LGHNA; CDR2 reads YSLEER. The CDR3 sequence is 16 residues long. V gave up 0 bases and J gave up 4 bases, with 13 bases separating them. This CDR3 is CASSQDSQSSYNEQFF. The CDR3, as DNA: TGCGCCAGCAGCCAAGATTCCCAGAGCTCATACAATGAGCAGTTCTTC.

At least ten counts were recorded for this clonotype. The rearrangement joins TRBV6-6 to TRBJ2-5, with a weak D call TRBD1 (6 bases). The CDR3 spans 14 residues. CDR1 MNHNY and CDR2 SVGAGI come from the germline V gene (reference sequence). Trimming cost V 0 bases and J 4 bases, with 9 bases left between them. In DNA form, the CDR3 reads TGTGCCAGCAGTTACTCACAGGGCCCAGAGACCCAGTACTTC. Translating gives CASSYSQGPETQYF.

This clonotype was recorded at least ten times. The rearrangement links TRBV3-1 to TRBJ1-3; D ambiguous. Germline V gene lookup returns CDR1 LGHDT and CDR2 YNNKEL (reference sequence). The CDR3 runs to 12 residues. The ends were cut back, 1 base at V and 14 bases at J, with 12 bases in the middle. This chain's CDR3 is CASSQGGQNLYF. CDR3 coding DNA: TGTGCCAGCAGCCAAGGGGGTCAGAATCTATATTTT.

This clonotype has a count of ten or more. The V call is TRBV24-1, the J call TRBJ2-3; D gene ambiguous. The length of the CDR3 is 13 residues. The V end lost 12 bases, the J end lost 3 bases, and 15 bases lay between the germline ends. The germline gives CDR1 KGHDR, CDR2 SFDVKD. In DNA form, the CDR3 reads TGTGCCTCGTCGGGCGGAGATACAGATACGCAGTATTTT. Protein sequence: CASSGGDTDTQYF.

The V call is TRBV2, the J call TRBJ1-5; the D gene is possibly TRBD1 (5 bases). Germline CDR1 reads SNHLY; CDR2 reads FYNNEI. The CDR3 has 17 residues. Trimming pared 8 bases from V and 2 bases from J, leaving 22 bases between. CDR3 region: CASSSLGQGTGNQPQHF. CDR3 nucleotides: TGTGCCAGCTCCTCCCTTGGTCAGGGTACCGGCAATCAGCCCCAGCATTTT.

The sample holds many counts of this clonotype. The V call is TRBV29-1, the J call TRBJ2-1; 13 bases are a match to TRBD2. CDR1 SQVTM and CDR2 ANQGSEA come from the germline V gene. The CDR3 extends over 15 amino acids. Unmatched junction bases numbered 5, after V lost 7 bases and J lost 2 bases. The CDR3 coding sequence is TGCAGCGGCCGACTAGCGGGGGGTCCCTACAATGAGCAGTTCTTC. Translating it yields CSGRLAGGPYNEQFF.

This clonotype has a handful of counts. The V call is TRBV7-2, the J call TRBJ2-1, with TRBD2 as a possible D gene (6 bases). The CDR3 loop spans 18 amino acids. Between the trimmed V and J ends, which lost 0 bases and 2 bases, there was a span of 17 bases. Germline lookup yields CDR1 SGHTA and CDR2 FQGNSA. In DNA, the CDR3 is TGTGCCAGCAGCTTAGCCTTAGTGGTTAGCGGAGCCTACAATGAGCAGTTCTTC. Amino acids: CASSLALVVSGAYNEQFF.

The chain carries TRBV2 and TRBJ2-3; the D is unclear. CDR3 length: 13 residues. Trimming shortened V by 2 bases and J by 2 bases, and 5 bases separated the two germline ends. Germline V CDR1 and CDR2: SNHLY, FYNNEI. CDR3 sequence: CASSELHTDTQYF. The CDR3 DNA follows: TGTGCCAGCAGTGAACTACACACAGATACGCAGTATTTT.

As DNA, the CDR3 is TGTGCCAGCAGTCGGACAGTTTCCGAGCAGTACTTC. Encoded protein: CASSRTVSEQYF. This chain links TRBV28 with TRBJ2-7, with D tentatively TRBD1 (6 bases). CDR3 length: 12 amino acids. Between the trimmed V and J ends, which lost 5 bases and 6 bases, there was a span of 11 bases. Germline CDR1 and CDR2: MDHEN and SYDVKM.